This T cell receptor beta chain originates from a study of T cells after posttransplantation cyclophosphamide. Treatment was busulfan-fludarabine conditioning, a marrow graft, and cyclophosphamide on days +3 and +4. To note about this clone: Its antigen is undetermined.

Overall study results and limits: Recipient CMV seropositivity and CMV reactivation strongly tracked TRB clonality. Skin or GI-infiltrating T cells shared few TRB sequences with blood. Donor-recipient repertoire similarity was low at 1-2 months, rising over year one.

Produced via immunoSEQ multiplex PCR; TCRdb's table is partial and in-frame only. The repertoire has about 2,600 clones, approximately 73% of them found once; the top ten carry around a quarter. Trimming took 0 bases from V and 5 from J, leaving 14 bases between them. The CDR3 consists of 15 residues. Germline assignment: CDR1 SGDLS and CDR2 YYNGEE. The sample in question was PBMCs, obtained 30 days after allogeneic stem cell transplant with posttransplant cyclophosphamide. The rearrangement uses TRBV9 and TRBJ2-5; perhaps TRBD2 as D (7 bases). This TCR derives from a female patient in her fifties or sixties who received an allogeneic stem cell transplant from a related donor, was CMV-positive, and had no GVHD. Certain T cells may be donor cells from the graft. The chain's CDR3 is CASSVERGGGETQYF. The CDR3 nucleotides read TGTGCCAGCAGCGTAGAGAGGGGGGGCGGTGAGACCCAGTACTTC.